A single TCR beta chain is shown here with its context. Its antigen remains unknown. This entry is derived from a study of cytomegalovirus exposure and HLA in healthy donors. General observations from the study: Confirmation in vitro established that a few CMV-associated chains were specific for CMV antigens. Trimming of TCR beta V- and J-genes showed a link, identified in a later analysis, to a missense DCLRE1C variant.

Likely unrecorded immune exposures existed in these nominally healthy donors. CDR3 length equals 13 residues. Germline lookup yields CDR1 SQVTM and CDR2 ANQGSEA. J was trimmed by 6 bases and V by 6 bases; bases with no gene match: 11. A multiplex PCR was run with 60 Vbeta primers and 13 Jbeta primers. This table comes from immunoSEQ multiplex PCR, and its TCRdb copy is limited to in-frame clones, with some not included. This table holds about 190,000 clones, around 75% found once. The specimen was PBMCs. The receptor was isolated from a woman in her 30s in good health and CMV-seropositive. This chain joins TRBV29-1 and TRBJ2-7, with 7 bases aligning to TRBD1. The CDR3 bases are TGCAGCGTAGAAAGACAGGGTTCAGGCGAGCAGTACTTC. Amino acid sequence: CSVERQGSGEQYF.